Shown below are 6 T cell receptor beta chains from a single sample sequenced in a study of cytomegalovirus exposure and HLA in healthy donors. PCR primers comprised 60 Vbeta and 13 Jbeta primers. Method: immunoSEQ multiplex PCR; TCRdb's copy keeps in-frame clones and lacks some. The sample shows more than 90,000 clones, about 70% of them seen only once. Material for sequencing was PBMCs. These receptors were collected from a woman in her thirties in good health and CMV-seronegative.

Concerning this clone: Since no conserved phenylalanine or tryptophan closes the CDR3, a read error is the likely cause. The rearrangement joins TRBV6-5 to TRBJ1-5, with 7 bases aligning to TRBD1. The V and J ends lost 6 bases and 2 bases, in that order; junction bases with no gene match: 7. The CDR3 is 15 amino acids. Germline CDR1 reads MNHEY; CDR2 reads SVGAGI. CDR3 sequence reads: CASRPQGDGNQPQHL. The CDR3 DNA follows: TGTGCCAGCAGACCTCAGGGGGATGGCAATCAGCCCCAGCATCTT.

V is TRBV11-2 and J is TRBJ2-1; 9 bases fit TRBD2. With V trimmed by 6 bases and J by 8 bases, 11 bases remained unmatched. Per the germline V gene, CDR1 is SGHAT and CDR2 is FQNNGV. The CDR3 totals 15 residues. The CDR3 reads CASSSSGTLGDEQFF. The DNA for the CDR3 is TGTGCCAGCAGTTCTAGCGGGACCTTGGGGGATGAGCAGTTCTTC.

V and J are TRBV19 and TRBJ2-1, with 8 bases fitting TRBD2. Germline values: CDR1 LNHDA, CDR2 SQIVND (reference sequence). CDR3 size: 15 residues. J gave up 8 bases and V 8 bases, and 14 bases lay outside the gene matches. The CDR3 loop is CASVARVAGRDEQFF. The CDR3 region has the DNA TGTGCCAGTGTCGCCCGAGTAGCGGGAAGGGATGAGCAGTTCTTC. The full variable domain, in which reference TRBV19 and TRBJ2-1 provide the parts outside the CDR3, is DGGITQSPKYLFRKEGQNVTLSCEQNLNHDAMYWYRQDPGQGLRLIYYSQIVNDFQKGDIAEGYSVSREKKESFPLTVTSAQKNPTAFYLCASVARVAGRDEQFFGPGTRLTVL.

The DNA of the CDR3 is TGTGCCAGCAGCCCTAGCGGGGGTTCGTACGAGCAGTACTTC. Amino acid sequence: CASSPSGGSYEQYF. This rearrangement joins TRBV9 to TRBJ2-7; the match to TRBD2 covers 10 bases. Germline V CDR1 and CDR2: SGDLS, YYNGEE. V shed 4 bases, J shed 4 bases, and the junction held 5 bases outside the gene matches. The CDR3 has 14 amino acids.

The chain employs TRBV28 and TRBJ1-4; D gene ambiguous. Trimming cost V 3 bases and J 7 bases, with 15 bases left between them. The CDR3 is 15 amino acids. Germline V gene sequence: CDR1 MDHEN, CDR2 SYDVKM. CDR3 residues: CASSFPGSGGEKLFF. In DNA form, the CDR3 reads TGTGCCAGCAGTTTTCCCGGTTCGGGAGGTGAAAAACTGTTTTTT.

This chain uses TRBV7-9 with TRBJ1-6; D is unresolved. Germline assignment: CDR1 SEHNR and CDR2 FQNEAQ (reference sequence). Trimming cost V 3 bases and J 11 bases, with 14 bases left between them. The length of the CDR3 is 14 residues. In DNA form, the CDR3 reads TGTGCCAGCAGCTTTGCTCAGGCCGCTCCACCCCTCCACTTT. Protein: CASSFAQAAPPLHF. Full variable domain (rest looked up from reference TRBV7-9 and TRBJ1-6): DTGVSQNPRHKITKRGQNVTFRCDPISEHNRLYWYRQTLGQGPEFLTYFQNEAQLEKSRLLSDRFSAERPKGSFSTLEIQRTEQGDSAMYLCASSFAQAAPPLHFGNGTRLTVT.